The 17 T cell receptor beta chains given below trace back to one sample, sequenced in a study of glioma-infiltrating T cells after dendritic cell vaccination. Regarding time point: after dendritic cell vaccination, including at tumor progression/relapse. Clones were sequenced by immunoSEQ multiplex PCR, and TCRdb holds only the in-frame ones, with some missing. The sample lists roughly 60,000 clones, around nine tenths occurring once. The material was blood, obtained after dendritic cell vaccination. The receptors here all came from a human donor with glioblastoma.

V usage is TRBV7-2 and J usage is TRBJ2-3, with D maybe TRBD1 (8 bases). The CDR3 covers 17 residues. Trimming removed 5 bases from V and 1 base from J, with 19 bases in between. CDR1 is SGHTA, CDR2 FQGNSA, per germline. This chain's CDR3 is CASSPRGAGGGTDTQYF. The CDR3 bases are TGTGCCAGCAGCCCCCGGGGGGCAGGGGGCGGCACAGATACGCAGTATTTT. The full variable domain, rest sourced from reference TRBV7-2 and TRBJ2-3, is GAGVSQSPSNKVTEKGKDVELRCDPISGHTALYWYRQSLGQGLEFLIYFQGNSAPDKSGLPSDRFSAERTGGSVSTLTIQRTQQEDSAVYLCASSPRGAGGGTDTQYFGPGTRLTVL.

The chain links TRBV5-1 to TRBJ2-7; TRBD2 matches 8 bases. The CDR3 is 15 amino acids. Per germline, CDR1 SGHRS and CDR2 YFSETQ. The V and J ends lost 4 bases and 3 bases, in that order; junction bases with no gene match: 9. This chain's CDR3 is CASSRSGGTIYEQYF. The CDR3 DNA sequence: TGCGCCAGCAGCCGCAGCGGGGGTACTATCTACGAGCAGTACTTC.

The genes are TRBV4-2 and TRBJ1-1; TRBD1 might be the D (6 bases). Germline CDR1 LGHNA, CDR2 YNFKEQ. The CDR3 consists of 13 residues. V lost 10 bases to trimming and J lost 2 bases, with 14 bases between them. The CDR3, as DNA: TGTGCCACCCAACAGGGCCCAAACACTGAAGCTTTCTTT. Amino acids: CATQQGPNTEAFF.

The chain recombines TRBV7-9 with TRBJ2-7; TRBD1 agrees at 9 bases. The germline V gene encodes CDR1 SEHNR and CDR2 FQNEAQ (reference sequence). This CDR3 is 17 amino acids long. J lost 3 bases, V lost 5 bases, and 14 bases had no gene match. The chain's CDR3 is CASSPPGVGQGSYEQYF. The DNA of the CDR3 is TGTGCCAGCAGCCCACCCGGGGTGGGACAGGGAAGCTACGAGCAGTACTTC.

The chain uses TRBV30 and TRBJ1-3; 9 positions match TRBD1. Per germline, CDR1 GTSNPN and CDR2 SVGIG (reference sequence). The CDR3 is made up of 15 amino acids. The V segment lost 2 bases and the J segment 0 bases; nucleotides outside the gene matches: 2. The DNA of the CDR3 is TGTGCCTGGAGTAGGGACAGGGCCTCTGGAAACACCATATATTTT. Translation gives CAWSRDRASGNTIYF.

V is TRBV6-5 and J is TRBJ2-2; 7 positions agree with TRBD2. In germline, CDR1 is MNHEY, CDR2 SVGAGI. The CDR3 consists of 14 residues. V lost 8 bases, J lost 4 bases, and 7 bases stayed unmatched. In DNA, the CDR3 is TGTGCCAGCCGATTATGGACTAGCACCGGGGAGCTGTTTTTT. Protein sequence: CASRLWTSTGELFF.

The chain carries TRBV7-9 and TRBJ1-1; 8 bases match TRBD1. This CDR3 is built from 17 residues. Germline trimming cut 5 bases from V and 0 bases from J; bases unmatched to any gene: 11. CDR1 SEHNR and CDR2 FQNEAQ come from the germline V gene (reference sequence). In DNA, the CDR3 is TGTGCCAGCAGCCCGCGCGGACAGGGAAACCTGAACACTGAAGCTTTCTTT. Protein product: CASSPRGQGNLNTEAFF.

The rearrangement uses TRBV6-1 and TRBJ2-7; 8 nucleotides align to TRBD2. CDR1 MNHNS and CDR2 SASEGT come from the germline V gene. J lost 5 bases, V lost 6 bases, and 9 bases had no gene match. The CDR3 loop spans 14 amino acids. Here the CDR3 reads CASRAGLESHEQYF. The CDR3 DNA reads as TGTGCCAGCAGAGCGGGACTAGAGTCCCACGAGCAGTACTTC.

This clone showed up just a few times. The chain employs TRBV19 and TRBJ1-2, with a weak D call TRBD1 (6 bases). Germline CDR1 LNHDA, CDR2 SQIVND (reference sequence). CDR3 length equals 14 residues. The V gene lost 6 bases and the J gene lost 7 bases, with 18 bases spanning the gap. This chain's CDR3 is CASSPDRIVSGYTF. The CDR3 DNA reads as TGTGCCAGTAGCCCCGACAGGATAGTAAGTGGCTACACCTTC.

This clone appeared once. The chain combines TRBV11-2 with TRBJ2-1, with 16 bases lining up with TRBD2. There are 16 residues in the CDR3. V lost 0 bases, J lost 8 bases, and 1 base stayed unmatched. Germline lookup yields CDR1 SGHAT and CDR2 FQNNGV. As DNA, the CDR3 is TGTGCCAGCAGCTTAGAGGGACTAGCGGGAGGGTATGAGCAGTTCTTC. This sequence encodes CASSLEGLAGGYEQFF.

In DNA, the CDR3 is TGTGCCAGCAGCTTAGCGCGGGCCAGAAGCTCCTACAATGAGCAGTTCTTC. Amino acids: CASSLARARSSYNEQFF. V usage is TRBV7-2 and J usage is TRBJ2-1, with a possible D match to TRBD2 (5 bases). This CDR3 contains 17 residues. The germline V gene has CDR1 SGHTA and CDR2 FQGNSA. Between the trimmed V and J ends, which lost 0 bases and 0 bases, there was a span of 12 bases. The entire variable domain, with the rest obtained from reference TRBV7-2 and TRBJ2-1, is as follows: GAGVSQSPSNKVTEKGKDVELRCDPISGHTALYWYRQSLGQGLEFLIYFQGNSAPDKSGLPSDRFSAERTGGSVSTLTIQRTQQEDSAVYLCASSLARARSSYNEQFFGPGTRLTVL.

The count of this clone is one. The genes are TRBV6-1 and TRBJ1-1; the match to TRBD1 covers 7 bases. The V and J ends lost 6 bases and 3 bases, in that order; junction bases with no gene match: 4. The CDR3 loop spans 13 amino acids. From germline, CDR1 is MNHNS and CDR2 SASEGT. CDR3 in amino acids: CASRGQVDTEAFF. Written as DNA, the CDR3 is TGTGCCAGCAGAGGACAGGTGGACACTGAAGCTTTCTTT.

This sequence joins TRBV6-1 and TRBJ1-5, with 8 bases aligning to TRBD1. V lost 3 bases to trimming and J lost 7 bases; unmatched junction nucleotides: 8. The length of the CDR3 is 15 residues. Germline V gives CDR1 MNHNS, CDR2 SASEGT. The CDR3 protein is CASSEQGAGGQPQHF. The CDR3 region has the DNA TGTGCCAGCAGTGAGCAGGGGGCAGGAGGCCAGCCCCAGCATTTT.

The chain is built from TRBV6-5 and TRBJ2-7; 12 nucleotides align to TRBD2. In germline, CDR1 is MNHEY, CDR2 SVGAGI. The V and J ends lost 5 bases and 3 bases, in that order; junction bases with no gene match: 2. CDR3 length: 14 amino acids. For the CDR3, the DNA is TGTGCCAGCAGTATGACTAGCGGGAGCTACGAGCAGTACTTC. Protein sequence: CASSMTSGSYEQYF.

The chain is built from TRBV28 and TRBJ1-1, with TRBD1 as a possible D gene (6 bases). Trimming removed 3 bases at V and 4 bases at J, with 12 bases between. In germline, CDR1 is MDHEN, CDR2 SYDVKM. The CDR3 extends over 14 amino acids. CDR3 nucleotides: TGTGCCAGCAGTTTCCCCTCAGGGGCCACTGAAGCTTTCTTT. Its translation: CASSFPSGATEAFF.

The chain uses TRBV2 and TRBJ2-1; 16 positions match TRBD2. Unmatched junction bases numbered 8, after V lost 2 bases and J lost 10 bases. This CDR3 has 17 residues. The germline CDR1 and CDR2 sequences are SNHLY and FYNNEI. The CDR3 is CASSELAGLAGGGEQFF. CDR3 DNA: TGTGCCAGCAGTGAACTAGCGGGACTAGCGGGAGGGGGAGAGCAGTTCTTC. The entire variable domain, with the rest obtained from reference TRBV2 and TRBJ2-1, is as follows: EPEVTQTPSHQVTQMGQEVILRCVPISNHLYFYWYRQILGQKVEFLVSFYNNEISEKSEIFDDQFSVERPDGSNFTLKIRSTKLEDSAMYFCASSELAGLAGGGEQFFGPGTRLTVL.

This clone has a handful of counts. The J gene is TRBJ2-4, the V gene TRBV5-6; tentatively, D is TRBD1 (6 bases). CDR1 is SGHDT, CDR2 YYEEEE, per germline. V was cut by 0 bases and J by 3 bases, with 16 bases left in between. The CDR3 runs 17 residues. The CDR3 DNA is TGTGCCAGCAGCTTGGTTTCTGGGGGCGAAGGCAAAAACATTCAGTACTTC. This translates into CASSLVSGGEGKNIQYF.